The 6 T cell receptor beta chains given below trace back to one sample, sequenced in a study of molecular identifiers for immune sequencing clone quantification. MiXCR was run by TCRdb on the PCR reads, yielding one entry per CDR3 protein. The sample lists over 70,000 distinct CDR3 sequences; roughly 23% were seen once. Material for sequencing was naive CD8+ T cells from blood, with Jurkat cell RNA spiked in. Subset denoted: FACS-sorted CD8+CD4-CCR7+CD45RA+ naive T cells. The source is a human donor in good health. Some libraries in this study had Jurkat cell RNA spiked in.

Concerning this clonotype itself: One end of the junction does not line up with germline, which may come from a read error. This chain joins TRBV4-1 and TRBJ2-7; perhaps TRBD1 as D (5 bases). In germline, CDR1 is MGHRA, CDR2 YSYEKL. The CDR3 sequence is 15 residues long. The CDR3 spells CASSQVLASGYAQYF. The CDR3 DNA reads TGCGCCAGCAGCCAAGTGTTGGCCTCAGGGTACGCGCAGTACTTC.

Turning to this clonotype: Its ends do not fully match the called genes, so a read error is possible. V gene TRBV13 combines with J gene TRBJ2-1; the D gene could be TRBD1 or TRBD2 (5 bases each). Germline assignment: CDR1 PRHDT and CDR2 FYEKMQ (reference sequence). The CDR3 is 12 amino acids. The CDR3 sequence is CACSIGTKRLFF. In nucleotides, the CDR3 is TGTGCCTGCAGCATAGGGACCAAACGGCTGTTCTTC.

CDR3 nucleotide sequence: TGTGCCAGCAGTTACACGATCGATGAGCAGTTCTTC. This gives the protein CASSYTIDEQFF. The rearrangement joins TRBV6-2 or TRBV6-3 to TRBJ2-1, with D uncertain. V was cut by 2 bases and J by 8 bases, with 7 bases left in between. CDR1 and CDR2 from the germline V gene are MNHEY and SVGEGT. This CDR3 has 12 amino acids.

In this sample, this clonotype turned up many times. The chain joins TRBV12-3 or TRBV12-4 to TRBJ2-3, with D uncertain. Trimming took off 6 bases at V and 1 base at J, with 11 bases between the two ends. This CDR3 region has 14 residues. The CDR3 region is CASRSSAGTDTQYF. CDR3 DNA: TGTGCCAGCAGGAGCTCTGCTGGCACAGATACGCAGTATTTT.

The gene calls are TRBV19 and TRBJ1-5; D gene ambiguous. This CDR3 has 13 amino acids. With 6 bases removed from V and 9 bases from J, the gap between germline ends came to 15 bases. Germline V gives CDR1 LNHDA, CDR2 SQIVND (reference sequence). DNA of the CDR3: TGTGCCAGTAGGGCGGCCCATTTCTGGCCCCAGCATTTT. Translating it yields CASRAAHFWPQHF.

The chain uses TRBV4-3 and TRBJ1-3; D unclear. Trimming shortened V by 0 bases and J by 3 bases, and 6 bases separated the two germline ends. The CDR3 sequence is 14 residues long. Germline lookup yields CDR1 LGHNA and CDR2 YSLEER. The CDR3 loop is CASSQDRVGNTIYF. The DNA for the CDR3 is TGCGCCAGCAGCCAAGATCGAGTTGGAAACACCATATATTTT.